The rows below give T cell receptor beta chains drawn from one sample of a study of T cell repertoires in aging, cancer and after chemotherapy. MiXCR, run by TCRdb on the multiplex PCR reads, gives a single entry per CDR3 protein. Of under 15,000 distinct CDR3 sequences in the sample, 21% were seen once. Sequencing was performed on blood. These receptors all come from a human donor in good health. The CDR3 runs from the conserved cysteine through the conserved F or W. D genes are given only for firm matches. Expanded clones are given a class, and other clones once, few, many or no size at all.

v_gene: TRBV7-3
j_gene: TRBJ2-1
d_gene: TRBD1
abundance: few
CDR3aa: CASSLTGVGEQFF
CDR3nt: TGTGCCAGCAGTCTTACAGGGGTAGGTGAGCAGTTCTTC

v_gene: TRBV29-1
j_gene: TRBJ1-2
d_gene: TRBD1
abundance: NA
CDR3aa: CSVPGTGRDHYGYTF
CDR3nt: TGCAGCGTTCCCGGGACAGGGAGGGACCACTATGGCTACACCTTC

v_gene: TRBV6-5
j_gene: TRBJ2-5
d_gene: TRBD1
abundance: NA
CDR3aa: CASSYSGTGVQQETQYF
CDR3nt: TGTGCCAGCAGTTACTCGGGGACAGGGGTACAACAAGAGACCCAGTACTTC

v_gene: TRBV20-1
j_gene: TRBJ2-3
d_gene: TRBD1
abundance: few
CDR3aa: CSAVKGAAVIGTDTQYF
CDR3nt: TGCAGTGCCGTAAAGGGGGCCGCGGTGATCGGCACAGATACGCAGTATTTT

v_gene: TRBV19
j_gene: TRBJ1-2
d_gene: TRBD1
abundance: medium-sized
CDR3aa: CASSSWTGLTF
CDR3nt: TGTGCCAGTAGTTCCTGGACAGGCCTGACCTTC

v_gene: TRBV7-9
j_gene: TRBJ1-1
d_gene: TRBD1
abundance: NA
CDR3aa: CASTFKRGGTAMNTEAFF
CDR3nt: TGTGCCAGCACCTTCAAAAGGGGGGGGACAGCCATGAACACTGAAGCTTTCTTT

v_gene: TRBV6-2/TRBV6-3
j_gene: TRBJ2-2
d_gene: NA
abundance: medium-sized
CDR3aa: CASSYTDTGELFF
CDR3nt: TGTGCCAGCAGTTACACCGACACCGGGGAGCTGTTTTTT

v_gene: TRBV6-5
j_gene: TRBJ2-6
d_gene: NA
abundance: medium-sized
CDR3aa: CASSSSRGNVLTF
CDR3nt: TGTGCCAGCAGCTCTAGCCGAGGCAACGTCCTGACTTTC

v_gene: TRBV7-6
j_gene: TRBJ2-3
d_gene: NA
abundance: medium-sized
CDR3aa: CASSYRSTTDTQYF
CDR3nt: TGTGCCAGCAGCTATAGGTCCACAACAGATACGCAGTATTTT

v_gene: TRBV7-2
j_gene: TRBJ1-2
d_gene: TRBD1
abundance: NA
CDR3aa: CASSLEAGGDYGYTF
CDR3nt: TGTGCCAGCAGCTTAGAGGCAGGGGGCGACTATGGCTACACCTTC

v_gene: TRBV18
j_gene: TRBJ1-6
d_gene: NA
abundance: medium-sized
CDR3aa: CASSPPKGANSPLHF
CDR3nt: TGTGCCAGCTCACCACCGAAAGGGGCAAATTCACCCCTCCACTTT

v_gene: TRBV5-6
j_gene: TRBJ1-5
d_gene: NA
abundance: NA
CDR3aa: CASSSTGSNQPQHF
CDR3nt: TGTGCCAGCAGCTCTACAGGTAGCAATCAGCCCCAGCATTTT

v_gene: TRBV10-3
j_gene: TRBJ1-6
d_gene: TRBD1
abundance: few
CDR3aa: CAISESPGGVSPLHF
CDR3nt: TGTGCCATCAGTGAGTCGCCAGGGGGCGTTTCACCCCTCCACTTT

v_gene: TRBV7-3
j_gene: TRBJ2-2
d_gene: TRBD1
abundance: once
CDR3aa: CASSLGGGTGGTGELFF
CDR3nt: TGTGCCAGCAGCTTAGGAGGCGGGACAGGGGGCACCGGGGAGCTGTTTTTT

v_gene: TRBV19
j_gene: TRBJ2-1
d_gene: NA
abundance: medium-sized
CDR3aa: CASTHQGLGQYNEQFF
CDR3nt: TGTGCCAGTACCCACCAGGGGTTGGGGCAGTACAATGAGCAGTTCTTC

v_gene: TRBV19
j_gene: TRBJ1-5
d_gene: NA
abundance: many
CDR3aa: CASNPDGFNQPQHF
CDR3nt: TGTGCCAGTAACCCCGACGGATTCAATCAGCCCCAGCATTTT

v_gene: TRBV19
j_gene: TRBJ2-7
d_gene: NA
abundance: medium-sized
CDR3aa: CASSSRAGNYEQYF
CDR3nt: TGTGCCAGTAGCTCACGGGCAGGGAACTACGAGCAGTACTTC

v_gene: TRBV12-3/TRBV12-4
j_gene: TRBJ1-1
d_gene: NA
abundance: few
CDR3aa: CASSGGGWVNTEAFF
CDR3nt: TGTGCCAGCAGTGGTGGGGGATGGGTGAACACTGAAGCTTTCTTT

v_gene: TRBV7-3
j_gene: TRBJ2-1
d_gene: NA
abundance: NA
CDR3aa: CASSEVRGNEQFF
CDR3nt: TGTGCCAGCAGCGAAGTTCGGGGAAATGAGCAGTTCTTC